Described below is a single T cell receptor beta chain sequence and its context. This sample is part of a study of shared T cell receptors in the human thymus. V gave up 3 bases and J gave up 5 bases; unmatched junction bases: 9. Per germline, CDR1 SNHLY and CDR2 FYNNEI. The CDR3 is made up of 15 amino acids. Using immunoSEQ multiplex PCR, the repertoire was profiled, and TCRdb retains in-frame clones only, with some absent. The table lists hundreds of thousands of clones, around 85% of them singletons. The data also belong to a second study, concerning human thymus T cells. This second study says: In corrective heart surgery, resections were taken, and these provided the thymus tissue.

This chain connects TRBV2 to TRBJ1-2; TRBD1 aligns across 7 bases. The source of this sequence is a girl in the first two years of life with a congenital heart defect. Sequenced sample: thymocytes. CDR3 sequence (DNA): TGTGCCAGCAGTGACCTACAGGGGCAAGGTTATGGCTACACCTTC. This encodes CASSDLQGQGYGYTF.